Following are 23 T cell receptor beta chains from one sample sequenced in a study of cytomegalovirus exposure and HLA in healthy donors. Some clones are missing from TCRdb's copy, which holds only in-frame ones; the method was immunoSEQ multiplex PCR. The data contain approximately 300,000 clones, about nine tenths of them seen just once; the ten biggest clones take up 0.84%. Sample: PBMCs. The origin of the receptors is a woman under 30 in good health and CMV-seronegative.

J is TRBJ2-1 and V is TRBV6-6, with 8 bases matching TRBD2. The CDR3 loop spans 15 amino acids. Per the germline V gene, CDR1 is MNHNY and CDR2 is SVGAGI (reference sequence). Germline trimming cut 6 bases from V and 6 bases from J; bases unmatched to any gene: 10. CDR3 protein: CASRSGSGNLNEQFF. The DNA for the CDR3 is TGTGCCAGCAGGTCGGGTAGCGGGAATCTCAATGAGCAGTTCTTC.

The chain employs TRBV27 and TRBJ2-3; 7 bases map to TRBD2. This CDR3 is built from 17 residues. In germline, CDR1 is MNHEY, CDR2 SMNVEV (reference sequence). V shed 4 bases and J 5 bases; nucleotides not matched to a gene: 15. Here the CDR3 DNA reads TGTGCCAGCAGTTCCCCCCTTGGGCGGGAGTTCAAAGATACGCAGTATTTT. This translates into CASSSPLGREFKDTQYF.

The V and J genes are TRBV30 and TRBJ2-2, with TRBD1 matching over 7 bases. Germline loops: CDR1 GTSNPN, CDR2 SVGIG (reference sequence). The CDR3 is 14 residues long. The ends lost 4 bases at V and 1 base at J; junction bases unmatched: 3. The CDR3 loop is CAWNGQVNTGELFF. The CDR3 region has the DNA TGTGCCTGGAACGGACAGGTGAACACCGGGGAGCTGTTTTTT.

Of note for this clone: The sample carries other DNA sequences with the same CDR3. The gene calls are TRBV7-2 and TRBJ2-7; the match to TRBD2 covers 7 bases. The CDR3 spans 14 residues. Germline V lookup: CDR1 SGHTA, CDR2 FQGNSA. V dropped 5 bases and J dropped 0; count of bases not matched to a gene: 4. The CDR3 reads CASSPWTSSYEQYF. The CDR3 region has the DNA TGTGCCAGCAGCCCCTGGACTAGCTCCTACGAGCAGTACTTC.

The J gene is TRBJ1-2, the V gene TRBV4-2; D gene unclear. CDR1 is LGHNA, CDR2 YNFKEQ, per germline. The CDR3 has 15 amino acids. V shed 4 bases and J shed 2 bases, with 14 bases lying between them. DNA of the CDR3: TGTGCCAGCAGCCCCGATCGAGGGAAAAACTATGGCTACACCTTC. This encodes CASSPDRGKNYGYTF.

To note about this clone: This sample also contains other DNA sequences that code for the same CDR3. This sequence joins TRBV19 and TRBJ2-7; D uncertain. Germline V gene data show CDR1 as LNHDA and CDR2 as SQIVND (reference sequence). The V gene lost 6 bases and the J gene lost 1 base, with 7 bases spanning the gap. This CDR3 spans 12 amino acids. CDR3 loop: CASSPGSYEQYF. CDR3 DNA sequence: TGTGCCAGTAGCCCGGGTTCCTACGAGCAGTACTTC. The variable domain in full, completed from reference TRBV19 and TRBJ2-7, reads DGGITQSPKYLFRKEGQNVTLSCEQNLNHDAMYWYRQDPGQGLRLIYYSQIVNDFQKGDIAEGYSVSREKKESFPLTVTSAQKNPTAFYLCASSPGSYEQYFGPGTRLTVT.

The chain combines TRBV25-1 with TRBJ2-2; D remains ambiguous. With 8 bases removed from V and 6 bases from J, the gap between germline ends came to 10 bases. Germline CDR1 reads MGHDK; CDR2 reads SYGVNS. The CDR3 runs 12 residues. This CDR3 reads CASQSIAGELFF. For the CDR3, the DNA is TGTGCCAGCCAATCTATAGCCGGGGAGCTGTTTTTT.

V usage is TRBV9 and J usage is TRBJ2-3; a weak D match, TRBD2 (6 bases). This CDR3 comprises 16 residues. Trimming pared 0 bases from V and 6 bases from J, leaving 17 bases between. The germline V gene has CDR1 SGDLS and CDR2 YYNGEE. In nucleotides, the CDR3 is TGTGCCAGCAGCGTAGACCGGGGGACCCATGTTGATACGCAGTATTTT. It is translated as CASSVDRGTHVDTQYF. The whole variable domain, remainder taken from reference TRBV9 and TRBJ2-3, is DSGVTQTPKHLITATGQRVTLRCSPRSGDLSVYWYQQSLDQGLQFLIQYYNGEERAKGNILERFSAQQFPDLHSELNLSSLELGDSALYFCASSVDRGTHVDTQYFGPGTRLTVL.

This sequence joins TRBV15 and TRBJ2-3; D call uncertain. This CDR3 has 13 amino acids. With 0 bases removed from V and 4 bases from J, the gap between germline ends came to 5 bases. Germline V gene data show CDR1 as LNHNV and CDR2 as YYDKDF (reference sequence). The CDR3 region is CATSRDRSDTQYF. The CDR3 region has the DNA TGTGCCACCAGCAGAGATCGTTCAGATACGCAGTATTTT.

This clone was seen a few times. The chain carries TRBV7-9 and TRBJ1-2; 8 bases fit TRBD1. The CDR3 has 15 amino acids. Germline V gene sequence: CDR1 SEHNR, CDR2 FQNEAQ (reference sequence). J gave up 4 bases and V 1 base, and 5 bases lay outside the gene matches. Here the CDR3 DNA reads TGTGCCAGCAGCTTAGAGACAGGGGCAGGCTATGGCTACACCTTC. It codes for CASSLETGAGYGYTF.

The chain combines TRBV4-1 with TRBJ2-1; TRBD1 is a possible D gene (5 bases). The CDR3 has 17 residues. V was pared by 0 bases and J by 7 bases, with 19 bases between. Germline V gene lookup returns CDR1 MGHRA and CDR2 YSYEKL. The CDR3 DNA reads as TGCGCCAGCAGCCAAGAGGAAGGGGTAGGAGTTAGGAATGAGCAGTTCTTC. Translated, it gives CASSQEEGVGVRNEQFF.

The CDR3 region has the DNA TGTGCCACCAGCGGCGACAGGGGAGCAAACACCATATATTTT. It encodes CATSGDRGANTIYF. The chain joins TRBV15 to TRBJ1-3; 8 nucleotides match TRBD1. The V gene end was trimmed by 5 bases and the J gene end by 6 bases; junction bases not matched to a gene: 6. The CDR3 consists of 14 residues. Germline lookup yields CDR1 LNHNV and CDR2 YYDKDF (reference sequence).

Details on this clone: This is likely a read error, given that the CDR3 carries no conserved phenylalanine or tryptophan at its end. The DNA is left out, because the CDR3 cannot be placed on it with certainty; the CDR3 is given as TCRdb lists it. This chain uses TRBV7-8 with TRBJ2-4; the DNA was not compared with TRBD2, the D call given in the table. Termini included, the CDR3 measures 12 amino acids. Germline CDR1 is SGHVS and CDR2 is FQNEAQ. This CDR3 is CASSPLAGVVSI.

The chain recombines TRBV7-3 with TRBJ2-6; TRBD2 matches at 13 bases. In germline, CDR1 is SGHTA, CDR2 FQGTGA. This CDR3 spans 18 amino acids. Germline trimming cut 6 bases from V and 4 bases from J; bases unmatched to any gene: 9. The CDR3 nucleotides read TGTGCCAGCAGATATCGGACTAGCGGGAGCACAGGGGCCAACGTCCTGACTTTC. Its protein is CASRYRTSGSTGANVLTF.

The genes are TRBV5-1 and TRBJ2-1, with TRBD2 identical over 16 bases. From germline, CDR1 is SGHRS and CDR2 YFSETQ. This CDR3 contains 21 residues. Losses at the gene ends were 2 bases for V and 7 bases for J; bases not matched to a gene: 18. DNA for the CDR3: TGCGCCAGCAGCTTTCCCGGGACTAGCGGGAGGGCCTCCAAGTCCTCGAATGAGCAGTTCTTC. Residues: CASSFPGTSGRASKSSNEQFF.

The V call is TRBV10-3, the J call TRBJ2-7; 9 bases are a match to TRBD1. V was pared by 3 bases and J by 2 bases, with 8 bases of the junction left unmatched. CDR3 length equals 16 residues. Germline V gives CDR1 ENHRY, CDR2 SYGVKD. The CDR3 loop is CAISDLPGQGTYEQYF. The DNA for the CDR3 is TGTGCCATCAGTGACCTACCGGGACAGGGCACCTACGAGCAGTACTTC.

CDR3 amino acids: CASSLSRGGPSGYTF. The CDR3 region has the DNA TGTGCCAGCAGTTTATCGAGAGGGGGCCCATCCGGCTACACCTTC. J is TRBJ1-2 and V is TRBV27; TRBD1 matches 7 bases. The CDR3 covers 15 residues. Germline V gene lookup returns CDR1 MNHEY and CDR2 SMNVEV (reference sequence). The J segment lost 8 bases and the V segment lost 0 bases, leaving 9 bases of the junction unmatched.

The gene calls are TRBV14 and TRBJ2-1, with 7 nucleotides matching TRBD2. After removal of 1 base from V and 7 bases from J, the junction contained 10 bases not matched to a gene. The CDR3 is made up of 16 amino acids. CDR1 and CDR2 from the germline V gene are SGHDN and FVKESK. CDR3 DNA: TGTGCCAGCAGCCAAGTGAACGGGGGGAGCATTAATGAGCAGTTCTTC. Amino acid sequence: CASSQVNGGSINEQFF.

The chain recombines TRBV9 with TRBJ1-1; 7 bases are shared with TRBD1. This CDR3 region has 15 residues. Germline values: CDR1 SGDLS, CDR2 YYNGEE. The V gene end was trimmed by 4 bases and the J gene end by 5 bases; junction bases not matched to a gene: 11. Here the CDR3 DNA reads TGTGCCAGCAGCCCTCGAGGGGGCGAGGGGACTGAAGCTTTCTTT. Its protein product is CASSPRGGEGTEAFF.

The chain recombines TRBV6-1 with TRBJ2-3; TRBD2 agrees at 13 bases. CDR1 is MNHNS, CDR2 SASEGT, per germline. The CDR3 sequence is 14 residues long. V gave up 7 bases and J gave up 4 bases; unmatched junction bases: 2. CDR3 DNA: TGTGCCAGCATAGGACTAGCGGGAGCAGATACGCAGTATTTT. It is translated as CASIGLAGADTQYF.

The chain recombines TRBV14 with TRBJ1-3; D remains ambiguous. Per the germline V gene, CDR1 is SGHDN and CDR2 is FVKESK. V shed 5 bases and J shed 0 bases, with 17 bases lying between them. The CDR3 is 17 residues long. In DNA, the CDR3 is TGTGCCAGCAGCTTACGGGTTCACGGCAACTCTGGAAACACCATATATTTT. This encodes CASSLRVHGNSGNTIYF.

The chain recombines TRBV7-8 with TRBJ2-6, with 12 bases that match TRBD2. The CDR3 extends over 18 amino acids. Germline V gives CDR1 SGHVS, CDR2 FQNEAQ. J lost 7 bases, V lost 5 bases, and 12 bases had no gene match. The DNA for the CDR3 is TGTGCCAGCAGCCTTAGACTAGCGGGAGTGTGGGGCGCCAACGTCCTGACTTTC. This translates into CASSLRLAGVWGANVLTF.

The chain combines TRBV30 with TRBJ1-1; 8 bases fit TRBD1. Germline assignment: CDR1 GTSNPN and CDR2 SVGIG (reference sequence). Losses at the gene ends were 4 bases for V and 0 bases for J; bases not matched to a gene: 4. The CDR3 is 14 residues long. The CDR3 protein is CAWTGQGLNTEAFF. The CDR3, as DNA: TGTGCCTGGACCGGACAGGGATTGAACACTGAAGCTTTCTTT. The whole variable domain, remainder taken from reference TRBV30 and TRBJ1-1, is SQTIHQWPATLVQPVGSPLSLECTVEGTSNPNLYWYRQAAGRGLQLLFYSVGIGQISSEVPQNLSASRPQDRQFILSSKKLLLSDSGFYLCAWTGQGLNTEAFFGQGTRLTVV.